Listed here are 29 T cell receptor beta chains from one sample, sequenced in a study of shared clonotypes between healthy human individuals. Clones were read by immunoSEQ multiplex PCR, and TCRdb kept only the in-frame ones, dropping some. Counted here are fewer than 1.6 million clones, approximately 98.5% occurring once; the ten biggest clones make up approximately 0.4%. The sequenced sample was naive CD4+ T cells sorted from blood. Subset described: CD45RA+ positively selected. The receptors come from a man aged 25-40 years in good health.

The chain combines TRBV6-1 with TRBJ1-2; weak D call: TRBD1 (6 bases). From germline, CDR1 is MNHNS and CDR2 SASEGT. The CDR3 runs 16 residues. V lost 2 bases, J lost 8 bases, and 21 bases lay in between. The DNA of the CDR3 is TGTGCCAGCAGTGAATTTAAGGGGGTAAGGGCCACAGGCTACACCTTC. This gives the protein CASSEFKGVRATGYTF.

Written as DNA, the CDR3 is TGTGCCAGCAGCAAGAATGACTACGAGCAGTACTTC. Its translation: CASSKNDYEQYF. V usage is TRBV6-1 and J usage is TRBJ2-7; the D is unclear. This CDR3 contains 12 residues. Trimming removed 6 bases from V and 3 bases from J, with 9 bases in between. Germline V gene data show CDR1 as MNHNS and CDR2 as SASEGT.

The chain's CDR3 is CSVERWGGETQYF. In DNA, the CDR3 is TGCAGCGTTGAACGGTGGGGGGGAGAGACCCAGTACTTC. The V and J genes are TRBV29-1 and TRBJ2-5; TRBD2 matches 7 bases. Germline trimming cut 2 bases from V and 4 bases from J; bases unmatched to any gene: 4. This CDR3 is built from 13 residues. Germline V gene sequence: CDR1 SQVTM, CDR2 ANQGSEA.

The chain carries TRBV13 and TRBJ2-7; 7 bases align to TRBD1. The CDR3 has 17 amino acids. V dropped 0 bases and J dropped 3; count of bases not matched to a gene: 11. Germline CDR1 and CDR2: PRHDT and FYEKMQ (reference sequence). This CDR3 reads CASSLGPPGTENYEQYF. The CDR3 nucleotides are TGTGCCAGCAGCTTAGGCCCCCCCGGGACAGAGAACTACGAGCAGTACTTC.

The genes are TRBV7-9 and TRBJ2-7; 7 positions agree with TRBD1. Germline V lookup: CDR1 SEHNR, CDR2 FQNEAQ (reference sequence). There are 18 residues in the CDR3. J was trimmed by 1 base and V by 4 bases; bases with no gene match: 16. CDR3 coding DNA: TGTGCCAGCAGCTCCATGACAGGGTCGGCAAGCAGATCCTACGAGCAGTACTTC. Encoded protein: CASSSMTGSASRSYEQYF.

The CDR3 loop reads CSVDSTNTGELFF. For the CDR3, the DNA is TGCAGCGTTGACAGCACGAACACCGGGGAGCTGTTTTTT. The chain recombines TRBV29-1 with TRBJ2-2, with D uncertain. From germline, CDR1 is SQVTM and CDR2 ANQGSEA. CDR3 length: 13 amino acids. Trimming left V 3 bases short and J 0 bases short, with 5 bases between.

The chain uses TRBV5-1 and TRBJ2-1; TRBD2 matches 12 bases. V was pared by 4 bases and J by 8 bases, with 7 bases of the junction left unmatched. This CDR3 is built from 15 residues. Germline V gives CDR1 SGHRS, CDR2 YFSETQ. The CDR3 sequence: CASSPGGTSGYEQFF. The CDR3, as DNA: TGCGCCAGCAGCCCCGGGGGGACTAGCGGGTATGAGCAGTTCTTC.

This clone was seen only once. This chain uses TRBV7-2 with TRBJ2-7; 10 nucleotides agree with TRBD2. CDR3 length: 17 residues. The germline CDR1 and CDR2 sequences are SGHTA and FQGNSA. The junction had 8 bases not matched to a gene; V was cut back by 2 bases and J by 1 base. The DNA of the CDR3 is TGTGCCAGCAGCTTAAGGCTAGCGGGAGAAAGGTCCTACGAGCAGTACTTC. Translation gives CASSLRLAGERSYEQYF.

Regarding this clone: This specimen includes other DNA sequences encoding the same CDR3. The chain recombines TRBV5-1 with TRBJ2-5; 10 bases are shared with TRBD2. This CDR3 contains 16 residues. V lost 0 bases, J lost 4 bases, and 6 bases stayed unmatched. Germline CDR1 SGHRS, CDR2 YFSETQ. The CDR3 sequence: CASSLVSSGSLETQYF. DNA for the CDR3: TGCGCCAGCAGCTTGGTTTCTAGCGGGAGTCTAGAGACCCAGTACTTC. The full variable domain, with the rest looked up from reference TRBV5-1 and TRBJ2-5, is KAGVTQTPRYLIKTRGQQVTLSCSPISGHRSVSWYQQTPGQGLQFLFEYFSETQRNKGNFPGRFSGRQFSNSRSEMNVSTLELGDSALYLCASSLVSSGSLETQYFGPGTRLLVL.

V usage is TRBV9 and J usage is TRBJ2-1; D is perhaps TRBD1 (5 bases). The CDR3 length is 17 residues. V gave up 0 bases and J gave up 3 bases, with 16 bases separating them. Germline lookup yields CDR1 SGDLS and CDR2 YYNGEE. In DNA form, the CDR3 reads TGTGCCAGCAGCGTAGTAGAGGACAAGCTATTCTACAATGAGCAGTTCTTC. Protein: CASSVVEDKLFYNEQFF.

The chain couples TRBV2 to TRBJ2-5, with 8 bases aligning to TRBD1. J was trimmed by 9 bases and V by 6 bases; bases with no gene match: 12. Germline CDR1 is SNHLY and CDR2 is FYNNEI. CDR3 size: 14 residues. CDR3 protein: CASRAGQGARAQYF. The CDR3 coding sequence is TGTGCCAGCAGAGCCGGACAGGGCGCTCGGGCCCAGTACTTC.

The chain employs TRBV7-2 and TRBJ2-1; 8 bases map to TRBD1. V gave up 4 bases and J gave up 9 bases; unmatched junction bases: 11. CDR3 length: 15 residues. The germline CDR1 and CDR2 sequences are SGHTA and FQGNSA. The CDR3 loop is CASSSDLGQGVEQFF. CDR3 DNA: TGTGCCAGCAGCTCCGACCTTGGACAGGGTGTTGAGCAGTTCTTC. The variable domain in full, completed from reference TRBV7-2 and TRBJ2-1, reads GAGVSQSPSNKVTEKGKDVELRCDPISGHTALYWYRQSLGQGLEFLIYFQGNSAPDKSGLPSDRFSAERTGGSVSTLTIQRTQQEDSAVYLCASSSDLGQGVEQFFGPGTRLTVL.

The rearrangement uses TRBV4-3 and TRBJ1-5, with D possibly matching TRBD1 (5 bases). Germline V gene sequence: CDR1 LGHNA, CDR2 YSLEER. This CDR3 spans 14 amino acids. V shed 1 base and J shed 7 bases, with 11 bases lying between them. CDR3: CASSQGLGVQPQHF. The CDR3 nucleotides read TGCGCCAGCAGCCAAGGCTTGGGGGTACAGCCCCAGCATTTT.

The rearrangement links TRBV19 to TRBJ1-3; D gene unclear. The CDR3 totals 11 residues. Germline values: CDR1 LNHDA, CDR2 SQIVND (reference sequence). V was shortened by 6 bases and J by 4 bases, with 4 bases between the two germline ends. This CDR3 reads CASSGGNTIYF. CDR3 DNA sequence: TGTGCCAGTAGCGGGGGAAACACCATATATTTT.

The gene calls are TRBV7-2 and TRBJ2-3; a possible D gene is TRBD2 (6 bases). Per the germline V gene, CDR1 is SGHTA and CDR2 is FQGNSA. V was trimmed by 3 bases and J by 2 bases, leaving 12 bases between them. The CDR3 runs to 15 residues. For the CDR3, the DNA is TGTGCCAGCAGCTTTTCGACTAGAATCACAGATACGCAGTATTTT. Encoded protein: CASSFSTRITDTQYF.

The chain joins TRBV18 to TRBJ2-2; maybe TRBD2 (6 bases). The ends were cut back, 3 bases at V and 2 bases at J, with 16 bases in the middle. The CDR3 runs 17 residues. The V gene's germline CDR1 is KGHSH and CDR2 LQKENI. The CDR3 region is CASSPNIGGINTGELFF. The CDR3, as DNA: TGTGCCAGCTCACCTAACATTGGCGGGATAAACACCGGGGAGCTGTTTTTT.

The chain recombines TRBV20-1 with TRBJ2-5, with D uncertain. CDR1 DFQATT and CDR2 SNEGSKA come from the germline V gene (reference sequence). This CDR3 contains 11 residues. V shed 5 bases and J shed 5 bases, with 9 bases lying between them. The DNA for the CDR3 is TGCAGTGCTCCCTCCCCCGAGACCCAGTACTTC. Its protein is CSAPSPETQYF.

J is TRBJ2-5 and V is TRBV11-2; 10 bases line up with TRBD1. CDR1 is SGHAT and CDR2 is FQNNGV in the germline V gene. The CDR3 sequence is 14 residues long. Germline trimming cut 1 base from V and 10 bases from J; bases unmatched to any gene: 6. The CDR3 loop reads CASSLGSTGGGQYF. As DNA, the CDR3 is TGTGCCAGCAGCTTAGGGTCGACAGGGGGCGGCCAGTACTTC.

The chain couples TRBV5-4 to TRBJ1-1, with D perhaps TRBD1 (6 bases). In germline, CDR1 is SGHNT, CDR2 YYREEE (reference sequence). Trimming pared 1 base from V and 3 bases from J, leaving 10 bases between. The CDR3 loop spans 14 amino acids. The CDR3 DNA sequence: TGTGCCAGCAGCTTGATGGGGGCCGACACTGAAGCTTTCTTT. Its protein product is CASSLMGADTEAFF.

The chain recombines TRBV6-1 with TRBJ2-7, with 8 bases matching TRBD1. Germline CDR1 reads MNHNS; CDR2 reads SASEGT. The CDR3 extends over 14 amino acids. V shed 4 bases, J shed 9 bases, and the junction held 11 bases outside the gene matches. CDR3 sequence (DNA): TGTGCCAGCAGTGCCGGGACAGGAGGGACCGGGCAGTACTTC. Its translation: CASSAGTGGTGQYF.

The table lists this clone with a count of one. The sample holds other DNA sequences that translate to the same CDR3. The V call is TRBV28, the J call TRBJ2-1; D is unclear. Trimming removed 5 bases from V and 5 bases from J, with 4 bases in between. Germline V gives CDR1 MDHEN, CDR2 SYDVKM. CDR3 length: 11 residues. DNA for the CDR3: TGTGCCAGCAGTACAAACAATGAGCAGTTCTTC. Residues: CASSTNNEQFF.

This chain uses TRBV5-4 with TRBJ2-5; D uncertain. The germline V and J ends were trimmed by 0 bases and 5 bases, with 8 bases remaining between them. This CDR3 is 13 amino acids long. Germline V gene data show CDR1 as SGHNT and CDR2 as YYREEE (reference sequence). CDR3 bases: TGTGCCAGCAGCTTGGCGGGTTTCGAGACCCAGTACTTC. As protein: CASSLAGFETQYF.

V is TRBV7-2 and J is TRBJ2-1; a weak D match, TRBD2 (5 bases). CDR3 length equals 16 residues. V was cut by 0 bases and J by 8 bases, with 17 bases left in between. Germline assignment: CDR1 SGHTA and CDR2 FQGNSA. The CDR3 nucleotides are TGTGCCAGCAGCTTAGCCTCCGGGAAAGATACCCATGAGCAGTTCTTC. Protein product: CASSLASGKDTHEQFF.

V gene TRBV4-1 combines with J gene TRBJ2-7; 10 bases align to TRBD2. The CDR3 runs to 15 residues. J gave up 3 bases and V 2 bases, and 4 bases lay outside the gene matches. The germline gives CDR1 MGHRA, CDR2 YSYEKL. The CDR3 protein is CASSQPLAGNYEQYF. The CDR3 nucleotides read TGCGCCAGCAGCCAACCACTAGCGGGGAACTACGAGCAGTACTTC.

A single count supports this clone. This chain joins TRBV5-1 and TRBJ2-7; the match to TRBD1 covers 11 bases. CDR1 and CDR2 from the germline V gene are SGHRS and YFSETQ. This CDR3 has 15 residues. After removal of 6 bases from V and 5 bases from J, the junction contained 10 bases not matched to a gene. The CDR3 DNA reads TGCGCCAGCAAGCCCCCGGGACAGGGGGGCGACGAGCAGTACTTC. Protein product: CASKPPGQGGDEQYF.

This chain connects TRBV5-6 to TRBJ2-5; possible D gene TRBD1, 6 bases. The CDR3 consists of 16 residues. The germline V and J ends were trimmed by 4 bases and 2 bases, with 18 bases remaining between them. The germline CDR1 and CDR2 sequences are SGHDT and YYEEEE. Here the CDR3 DNA reads TGTGCCAGCAGCCTGATTCCCGGACAGTCACAAGAGACCCAGTACTTC. It translates to CASSLIPGQSQETQYF. Combining the CDR3 with reference TRBV5-6 and TRBJ2-5 gives the whole variable domain DAGVTQSPTHLIKTRGQQVTLRCSPKSGHDTVSWYQQALGQGPQFIFQYYEEEERQRGNFPDRFSGHQFPNYSSELNVNALLLGDSALYLCASSLIPGQSQETQYFGPGTRLLVL.

This sequence joins TRBV27 and TRBJ2-7; 11 bases align to TRBD2. The CDR3 spans 17 residues. Germline loops: CDR1 MNHEY, CDR2 SMNVEV (reference sequence). V trimming: 3 bases; J trimming: 5 bases; junction bases outside the gene matches: 12. CDR3 protein: CASSLRVLAGELHEQYF. DNA for the CDR3: TGTGCCAGCAGTTTGAGGGTACTAGCGGGAGAGCTCCACGAGCAGTACTTC.

The genes are TRBV29-1 and TRBJ2-1, with 9 nucleotides matching TRBD1. The CDR3 runs 14 residues. The trim removed 7 bases at V and 8 bases at J, leaving 12 bases unmatched. Germline CDR1 and CDR2: SQVTM and ANQGSEA. CDR3 sequence: CSASPGQGSHEQFF. DNA for the CDR3: TGCAGCGCATCACCGGGACAGGGTTCTCATGAGCAGTTCTTC.

The chain uses TRBV27 and TRBJ2-7; 12 bases line up with TRBD2. With V trimmed by 8 bases and J by 1 base, 12 bases remained unmatched. The CDR3 has 17 amino acids. Germline V gene sequence: CDR1 MNHEY, CDR2 SMNVEV (reference sequence). The CDR3 sequence: CASRRTLTSGSSYEQYF. Written as DNA, the CDR3 is TGTGCCAGCCGTAGGACCCTGACTAGCGGGAGTTCCTACGAGCAGTACTTC.